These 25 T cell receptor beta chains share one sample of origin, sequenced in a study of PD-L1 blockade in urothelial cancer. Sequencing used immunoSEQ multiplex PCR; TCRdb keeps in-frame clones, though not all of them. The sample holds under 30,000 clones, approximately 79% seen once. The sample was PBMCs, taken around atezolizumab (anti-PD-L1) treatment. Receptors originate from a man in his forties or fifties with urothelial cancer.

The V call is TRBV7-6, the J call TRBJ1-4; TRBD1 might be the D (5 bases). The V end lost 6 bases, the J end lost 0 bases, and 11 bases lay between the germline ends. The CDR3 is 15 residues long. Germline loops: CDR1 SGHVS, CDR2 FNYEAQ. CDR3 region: CASSLKGTTNEKLFF. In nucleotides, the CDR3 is TGTGCCAGCAGTTTAAAGGGGACAACTAATGAAAAACTGTTTTTT.

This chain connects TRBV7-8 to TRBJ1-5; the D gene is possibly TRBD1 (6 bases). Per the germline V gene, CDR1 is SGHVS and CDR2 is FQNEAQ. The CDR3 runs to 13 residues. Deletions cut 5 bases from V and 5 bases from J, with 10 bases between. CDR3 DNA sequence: TGTGCCAGCAGCCTAACAGGGTATCAGCCCCAGCATTTT. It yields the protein CASSLTGYQPQHF.

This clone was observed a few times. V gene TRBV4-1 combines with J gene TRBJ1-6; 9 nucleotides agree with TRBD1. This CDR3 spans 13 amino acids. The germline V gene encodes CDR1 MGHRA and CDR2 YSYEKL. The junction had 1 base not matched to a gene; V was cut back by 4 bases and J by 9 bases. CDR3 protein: CASSPDRGSPLHF. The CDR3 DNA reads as TGCGCCAGCAGCCCGGACAGGGGTTCACCCCTCCACTTT.

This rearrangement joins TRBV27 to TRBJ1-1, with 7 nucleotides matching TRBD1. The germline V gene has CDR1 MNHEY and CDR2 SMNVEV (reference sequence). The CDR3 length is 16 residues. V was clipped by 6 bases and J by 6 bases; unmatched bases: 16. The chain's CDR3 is CASRTQVRGVGAEAFF. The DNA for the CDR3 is TGTGCCAGCAGAACCCAAGTCAGGGGGGTAGGGGCTGAAGCTTTCTTT.

Written as DNA, the CDR3 is TGTGCCAGCAGTTACCGCGGCGGAGATCAGCCCCAGCATTTT. Translated, it gives CASSYRGGDQPQHF. This chain connects TRBV6-5 to TRBJ1-5; D unresolved. Germline V gene sequence: CDR1 MNHEY, CDR2 SVGAGI. The CDR3 is 14 amino acids. V shed 2 bases and J shed 5 bases, with 10 bases lying between them.

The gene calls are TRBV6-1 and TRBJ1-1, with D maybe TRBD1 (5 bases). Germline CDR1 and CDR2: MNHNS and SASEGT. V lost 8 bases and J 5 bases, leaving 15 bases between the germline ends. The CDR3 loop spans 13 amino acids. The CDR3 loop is CASAAPGHTEAFF. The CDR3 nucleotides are TGTGCCAGCGCCGCCCCAGGGCATACTGAAGCTTTCTTT.

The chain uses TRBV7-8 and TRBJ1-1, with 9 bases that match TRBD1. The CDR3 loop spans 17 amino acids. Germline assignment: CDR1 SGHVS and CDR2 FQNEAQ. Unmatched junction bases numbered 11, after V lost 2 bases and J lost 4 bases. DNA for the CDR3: TGTGCCAGCAGCTTACGAGACAGGGGGTTTCTGGGCACTGAAGCTTTCTTT. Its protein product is CASSLRDRGFLGTEAFF.

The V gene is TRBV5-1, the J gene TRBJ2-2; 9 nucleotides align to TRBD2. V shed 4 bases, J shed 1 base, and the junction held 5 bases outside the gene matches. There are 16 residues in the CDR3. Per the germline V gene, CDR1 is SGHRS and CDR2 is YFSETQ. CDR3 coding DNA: TGCGCCAGCAGCCTCCAGACTAGCGGGAACACCGGGGAGCTGTTTTTT. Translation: CASSLQTSGNTGELFF.

The CDR3 sequence is CASSYASSYNSPLHF. CDR3 nucleotide sequence: TGTGCCAGCAGTTACGCGAGCTCCTATAATTCACCCCTCCACTTT. The chain recombines TRBV6-5 with TRBJ1-6, with D uncertain. V lost 2 bases and J lost 0, with 5 bases in between. CDR3 length: 15 residues. The germline gives CDR1 MNHEY, CDR2 SVGAGI.

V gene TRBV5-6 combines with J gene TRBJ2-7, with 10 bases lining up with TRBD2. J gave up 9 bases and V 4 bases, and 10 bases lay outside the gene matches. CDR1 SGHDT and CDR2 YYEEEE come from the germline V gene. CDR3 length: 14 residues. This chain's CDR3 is CASSMAAGGPVQYF. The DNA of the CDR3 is TGTGCCAGCAGCATGGCAGCGGGAGGGCCAGTGCAGTACTTC.

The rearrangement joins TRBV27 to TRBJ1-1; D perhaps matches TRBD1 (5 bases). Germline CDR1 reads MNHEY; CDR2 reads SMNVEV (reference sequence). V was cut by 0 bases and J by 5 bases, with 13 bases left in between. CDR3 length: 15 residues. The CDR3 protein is CASSLSIGGRTEAFF. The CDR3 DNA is TGTGCCAGCAGTTTATCTATCGGGGGGAGGACTGAAGCTTTCTTT.

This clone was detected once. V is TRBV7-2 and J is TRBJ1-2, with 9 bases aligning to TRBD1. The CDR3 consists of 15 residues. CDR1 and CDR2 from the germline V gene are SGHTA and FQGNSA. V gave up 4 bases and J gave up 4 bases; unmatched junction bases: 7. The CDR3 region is CASSSGTGTFYGYTF. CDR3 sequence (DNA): TGTGCCAGCAGCTCCGGGACAGGGACCTTCTATGGCTACACCTTC.

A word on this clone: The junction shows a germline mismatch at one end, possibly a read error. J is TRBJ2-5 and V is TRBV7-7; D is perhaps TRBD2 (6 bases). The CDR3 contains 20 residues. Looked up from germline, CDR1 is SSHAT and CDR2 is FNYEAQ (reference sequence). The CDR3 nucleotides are TGTGCTAGCAGCTTAGGGACGACACGATATAGCGGCCGGATGGGCGAGACCCAGTACTTC. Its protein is CASSLGTTRYSGRMGETQYF.

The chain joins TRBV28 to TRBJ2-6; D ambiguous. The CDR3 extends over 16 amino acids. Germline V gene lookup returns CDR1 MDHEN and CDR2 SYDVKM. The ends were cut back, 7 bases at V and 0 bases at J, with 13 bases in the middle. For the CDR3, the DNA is TGTGCCAGCAACGAGGCAACCCGCTCTGGGGCCAACGTCCTGACTTTC. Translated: CASNEATRSGANVLTF.

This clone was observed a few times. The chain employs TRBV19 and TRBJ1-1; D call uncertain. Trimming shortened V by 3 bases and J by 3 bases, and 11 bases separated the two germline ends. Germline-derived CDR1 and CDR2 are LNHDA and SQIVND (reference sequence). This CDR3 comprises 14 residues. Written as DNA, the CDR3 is TGTGCCAGTAGTATCCCCAGGAGGGACACTGAAGCTTTCTTT. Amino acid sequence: CASSIPRRDTEAFF.

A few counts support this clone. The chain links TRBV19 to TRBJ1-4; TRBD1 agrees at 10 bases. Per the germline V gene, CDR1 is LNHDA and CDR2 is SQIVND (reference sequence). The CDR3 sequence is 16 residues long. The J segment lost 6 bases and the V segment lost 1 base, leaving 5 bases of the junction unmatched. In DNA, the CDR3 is TGTGCCAGTAGTATAGGTACCGGGACAGGGGATGAAAAACTGTTTTTT. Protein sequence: CASSIGTGTGDEKLFF.

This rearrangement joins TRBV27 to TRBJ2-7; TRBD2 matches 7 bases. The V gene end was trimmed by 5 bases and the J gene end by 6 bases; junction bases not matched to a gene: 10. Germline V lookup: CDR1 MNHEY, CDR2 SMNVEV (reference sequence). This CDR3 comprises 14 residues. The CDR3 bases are TGTGCCAGCAGTGTATGGGCTAGCGGCGGCGAGCAGTACTTC. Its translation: CASSVWASGGEQYF.

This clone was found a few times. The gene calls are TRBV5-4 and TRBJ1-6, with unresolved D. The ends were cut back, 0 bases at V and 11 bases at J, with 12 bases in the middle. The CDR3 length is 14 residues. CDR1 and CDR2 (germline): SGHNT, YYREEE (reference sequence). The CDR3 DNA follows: TGTGCCAGCAGCTTGGGTTCGGGTCCGGCACCCCTCCACTTT. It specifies CASSLGSGPAPLHF.

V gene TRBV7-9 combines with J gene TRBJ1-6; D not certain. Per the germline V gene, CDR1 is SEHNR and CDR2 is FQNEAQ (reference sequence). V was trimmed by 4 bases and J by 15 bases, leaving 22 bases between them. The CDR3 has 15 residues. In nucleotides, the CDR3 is TGTGCCAGCAGCTCTCCAACGGGGTCTAGCCAGGTCCTCCACTTT. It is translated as CASSSPTGSSQVLHF.

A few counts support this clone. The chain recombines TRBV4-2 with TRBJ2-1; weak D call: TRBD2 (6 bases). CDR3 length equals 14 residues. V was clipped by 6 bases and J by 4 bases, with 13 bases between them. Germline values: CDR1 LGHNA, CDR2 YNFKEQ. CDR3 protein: CASRPEGGYNEQFF. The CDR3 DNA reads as TGTGCCAGCAGGCCGGAGGGCGGATACAATGAGCAGTTCTTC.

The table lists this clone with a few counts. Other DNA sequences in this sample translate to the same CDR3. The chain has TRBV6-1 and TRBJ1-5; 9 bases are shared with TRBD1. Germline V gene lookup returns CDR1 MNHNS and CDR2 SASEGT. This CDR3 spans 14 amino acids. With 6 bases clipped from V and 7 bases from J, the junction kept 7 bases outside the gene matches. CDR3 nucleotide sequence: TGTGCCAGCAGAGGGGACAGGGACAGCCAGCCCCAGCATTTT. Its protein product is CASRGDRDSQPQHF.

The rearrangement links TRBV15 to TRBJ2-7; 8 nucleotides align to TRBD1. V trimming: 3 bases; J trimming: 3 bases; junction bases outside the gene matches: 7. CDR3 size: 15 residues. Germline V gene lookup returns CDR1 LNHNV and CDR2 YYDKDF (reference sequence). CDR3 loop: CATSSQDRGVYEQYF. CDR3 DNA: TGTGCCACCAGCAGCCAAGACAGGGGAGTCTACGAGCAGTACTTC.

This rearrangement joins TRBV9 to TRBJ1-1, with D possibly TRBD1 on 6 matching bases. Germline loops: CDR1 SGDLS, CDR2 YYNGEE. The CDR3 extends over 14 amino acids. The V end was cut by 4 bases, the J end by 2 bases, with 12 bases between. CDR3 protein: CASSLTGANTEAFF. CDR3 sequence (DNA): TGTGCCAGCAGCCTGACAGGCGCCAACACTGAAGCTTTCTTT.

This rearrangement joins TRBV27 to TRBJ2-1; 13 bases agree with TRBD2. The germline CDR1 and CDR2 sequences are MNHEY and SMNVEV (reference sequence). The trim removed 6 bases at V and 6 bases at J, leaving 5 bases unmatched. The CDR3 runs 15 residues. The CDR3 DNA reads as TGTGCCAGCAGGGTTGGACTAGCGGGAGTCAATGAGCAGTTCTTC. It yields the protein CASRVGLAGVNEQFF.

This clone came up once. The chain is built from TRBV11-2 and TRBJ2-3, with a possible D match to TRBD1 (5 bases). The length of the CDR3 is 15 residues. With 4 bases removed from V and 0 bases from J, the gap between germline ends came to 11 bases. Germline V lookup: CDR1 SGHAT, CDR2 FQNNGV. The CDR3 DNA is TGTGCCAGCAGCTCATACAGGTCTAGCACAGATACGCAGTATTTT. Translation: CASSSYRSSTDTQYF.